The entry that follows covers one T cell receptor (beta chain) sequence. The antigen remains undetermined. The conserved closing phenylalanine or tryptophan is absent in this CDR3, likely reflecting a read error. The investigators amplified TCR beta CDR3 regions from RNA transcripts. The primer set for the first-round RT-PCR of the TCR CDR3 was HTBI. TCRdb ran MiXCR on the multiplex PCR reads and lists one entry per CDR3 protein. This sample yields about 250,000 distinct CDR3 sequences, of which around 20% are seen a single time; around 65% belongs to the top ten. The data belong to a study of T cells in Graves' hyperthyroidism and ophthalmopathy. Germline CDR1 and CDR2: SGHRS and YFSETQ. After removal of 3 bases from V and 4 bases from J, the junction contained 7 bases not matched to a gene. The CDR3 loop spans 15 amino acids. Exclusions: uncontrolled infection, other autoimmune disease, pregnancy, lactation. Clinical symptoms, serum thyroxine and TRAb, thyroid ultrasound and orbital computed tomography were used for the diagnoses.

General study findings and limits: Ophthalmopathy was model-predicted a median about 6 months pre-onset.

This TCR was sampled from a man aged 25-45 years with Graves' ophthalmopathy. The specimen sequenced was blood. The rearrangement uses TRBV5-1 and TRBJ1-1; TRBD1 agrees at 9 bases. In nucleotides, the CDR3 is TGCGCCAGCAGCTCCGGACAGGGGAGGTTCACTGAAGCTTTCCTT. Translating it yields CASSSGQGRFTEAFL.